The 18 T cell receptor beta chains reported below all come from one sample, sequenced in a study of Graves' ophthalmopathy and Graves' hyperthyroidism. TCR beta CDR3 amplification used RNA transcripts. First-round RT-PCR employed HTBI primers, with a second-round multiplex PCR after it. Each CDR3 protein is one row after TCRdb ran MiXCR on the multiplex PCR reads. The sample contains some 350,000 distinct CDR3 sequences, about a sixth of which appear only once. Source material: peripheral blood. These TCRs come from an adult woman with stable Graves' hyperthyroidism.

V is TRBV15 and J is TRBJ2-6; D remains unclear. CDR3 size: 15 residues. Per germline, CDR1 LNHNV and CDR2 YYDKDF (reference sequence). Trimming removed 2 bases at V and 1 base at J, with 6 bases between. The CDR3 here is CATSRQISGANVLTF. For the CDR3, the DNA is TGTGCCACCAGCAGACAGATTTCTGGGGCCAACGTCCTGACTTTC.

There are a few counts of this clonotype. A much larger clone lies one base from this, so it may be a read error. V and J are TRBV12-3 or TRBV12-4 and TRBJ2-2; D possibly corresponds to TRBD2 (5 bases). CDR3 size: 12 residues. This chain's CDR3 is CASSISTGELCF. CDR3 in DNA: TGTGCCAGCAGCATTAGTACCGGGGAGCTGTGTTTT.

This clonotype was observed many times. The V and J genes are TRBV20-1 and TRBJ1-3; 11 bases are a match to TRBD1. Germline CDR1 DFQATT, CDR2 SNEGSKA (reference sequence). The CDR3 length is 17 residues. V shed 3 bases, J shed 0 bases, and the junction held 7 bases outside the gene matches. The CDR3 protein is CSASDRTGGFSGNTIYF. For the CDR3, the DNA is TGCAGTGCTAGCGACAGGACAGGGGGCTTCTCTGGAAACACCATATATTTT.

This clonotype was counted many times. V and J are TRBV6-1 and TRBJ1-5; D gene uncertain. This CDR3 is 13 amino acids long. Trimming took off 10 bases at V and 0 bases at J, with 10 bases between the two ends. Germline V gene data show CDR1 as MNHNS and CDR2 as SASEGT. The CDR3 DNA sequence: TGTGCCACCGGCTCGAATAGCAATCAGCCCCAGCATTTT. Its translation is CATGSNSNQPQHF.

A few counts support this clonotype. The chain combines TRBV18 with TRBJ2-7, with D possibly called TRBD1 or TRBD2 (5 bases each). V shed 2 bases and J shed 3 bases, with 14 bases lying between them. Per the germline V gene, CDR1 is KGHSH and CDR2 is LQKENI. This CDR3 has 15 amino acids. CDR3 DNA sequence: TGTGCCAGCTCACCAGGGGAGACAGAAGGCTACGAGCAGTACTTC. This encodes CASSPGETEGYEQYF.

The table lists this clonotype with many counts. J is TRBJ2-2 and V is TRBV24-1; D gene ambiguous. Trimming took 4 bases from V and 3 from J, leaving 2 bases between them. Germline V gene sequence: CDR1 KGHDR, CDR2 SFDVKD. The CDR3 loop spans 12 amino acids. CDR3 in DNA: TGTGCCACCAGTGACTACACCGGGGAGCTGTTTTTT. Residues: CATSDYTGELFF.

This clonotype came up many times. This chain links TRBV5-1 with TRBJ1-2; TRBD1 matches at 7 bases. This CDR3 region has 12 residues. Germline V lookup: CDR1 SGHRS, CDR2 YFSETQ. The junction had 4 bases not matched to a gene; V was cut back by 4 bases and J by 7 bases. CDR3 nucleotides: TGCGCCAGCAGCGCGGACAGGTTTGGCTACACCTTC. Its protein is CASSADRFGYTF.

This clonotype has just a few counts. This sequence joins TRBV28 and TRBJ2-4; D may correspond to TRBD1 or TRBD2 (5 bases each). The V gene's germline CDR1 is MDHEN and CDR2 SYDVKM. V gave up 3 bases and J gave up 14 bases, with 23 bases separating them. This CDR3 has 15 amino acids. The CDR3 sequence: CASSFRSAAPGPKYF. CDR3 DNA: TGTGCCAGCAGTTTCCGGTCGGCTGCTCCGGGACCCAAGTACTTC.

The V call is TRBV7-8, the J call TRBJ1-5; D is unresolved. This CDR3 comprises 14 residues. The ends were cut back, 6 bases at V and 3 bases at J, with 12 bases in the middle. Germline values: CDR1 SGHVS, CDR2 FQNEAQ. In nucleotides, the CDR3 is TGTGCCAGCAGTTTTGGTAACTACAATCAGCCCCAGCATTTT. Translated: CASSFGNYNQPQHF.

This clonotype appeared many times. This chain connects TRBV12-3 or TRBV12-4 to TRBJ1-2; 7 bases match TRBD1. The CDR3 length is 14 residues. Germline trimming cut 3 bases from V and 3 bases from J; bases unmatched to any gene: 4. This CDR3 is CASSFTGAHYGYTF. In nucleotides, the CDR3 is TGTGCCAGCAGTTTCACAGGGGCGCACTATGGCTACACCTTC.

This clonotype was observed at least ten times. V usage is TRBV28 and J usage is TRBJ1-1; maybe TRBD1 (5 bases). The CDR3 contains 13 residues. V was cut by 6 bases and J by 4 bases, with 12 bases left in between. The germline CDR1 and CDR2 sequences are MDHEN and SYDVKM. This CDR3 is CASRKAGGTEAFF. CDR3 sequence (DNA): TGTGCCAGCAGGAAGGCGGGGGGCACTGAAGCTTTCTTT.

This clonotype was counted many times. The chain recombines TRBV12-3 or TRBV12-4 with TRBJ1-2; D gene uncertain. V dropped 8 bases and J dropped 0 bases, with 10 bases sitting between them. The length of the CDR3 is 13 residues. Here the CDR3 reads CASGRSANYGYTF. CDR3 DNA: TGTGCCAGCGGGCGGTCCGCTAACTATGGCTACACCTTC.

In this sample, this clonotype turned up many times. This chain connects TRBV28 to TRBJ1-2; D perhaps matches TRBD1 (6 bases). V was trimmed by 6 bases and J by 2 bases, leaving 16 bases between them. CDR1 is MDHEN and CDR2 is SYDVKM in the germline V gene. The CDR3 has 15 amino acids. The CDR3 DNA is TGTGCCAGCAGCCCCCCAAGACAGGCAAACTATGGCTACACCTTC. Residues: CASSPPRQANYGYTF.

This clonotype has ten or more counts. This chain links TRBV20-1 with TRBJ2-2; no clear D gene. The V and J ends lost 6 bases and 5 bases respectively, with 13 bases between them. Germline values: CDR1 DFQATT, CDR2 SNEGSKA (reference sequence). The CDR3 runs to 13 residues. The CDR3 reads CSASTPLTGELFF. DNA for the CDR3: TGCAGTGCGAGCACGCCCCTGACCGGGGAGCTGTTTTTT.

This clonotype has at least ten counts. The junction shows a germline mismatch at one end, possibly a read error. The rearrangement joins TRBV20-1 to TRBJ1-2; D gene ambiguous. Looked up from germline, CDR1 is DFQATT and CDR2 is SNEGSKA (reference sequence). The CDR3 is made up of 13 amino acids. The CDR3 loop reads CSARVPDSYGYAF. DNA of the CDR3: TGCAGTGCTAGGGTTCCGGATAGCTATGGCTACGCCTTC.

The genes are TRBV27 and TRBJ1-2, with D hard to call. V was cut by 0 bases and J by 2 bases, with 7 bases left in between. The CDR3 consists of 14 residues. Germline lookup yields CDR1 MNHEY and CDR2 SMNVEV (reference sequence). In DNA, the CDR3 is TGTGCCAGCAGTTTATCACGCATGAACTATGGCTACACCTTC. Translating it yields CASSLSRMNYGYTF.

This clonotype was recorded at least ten times. This sequence joins TRBV20-1 and TRBJ1-2; D is undetermined. Germline lookup yields CDR1 DFQATT and CDR2 SNEGSKA (reference sequence). This CDR3 contains 14 residues. Trimming left V 7 bases short and J 4 bases short, with 19 bases between. This CDR3 reads CSEQFPGQAYGYTF. In DNA form, the CDR3 reads TGCAGTGAACAATTCCCCGGGCAGGCCTATGGCTACACCTTC.

This clonotype has ten or more counts. V is TRBV5-1 and J is TRBJ2-7, with 11 bases that match TRBD2. V shed 4 bases, J shed 3 bases, and the junction held 6 bases outside the gene matches. The CDR3 totals 15 residues. Germline lookup yields CDR1 SGHRS and CDR2 YFSETQ. DNA for the CDR3: TGCGCCAGCAGCGTCCTCACTAGCGGGAGCTACGAGCAGTACTTC. Amino acids: CASSVLTSGSYEQYF.